This TCR beta chain was captured by sequencing in a study of long-term antiretroviral therapy in people with HIV. Study-wide points: Controls had broader CDR3 length ranges than HIV repertoires did. Information pertaining to ART adherence, viral resistance or therapeutic modifications was not obtained.

CDR3 length: 14 amino acids. From germline, CDR1 is KGHSH and CDR2 LQKENI. V lost 2 bases to trimming and J lost 0 bases, with 4 bases between them. Comment on this clone: The antigen remains undetermined.

At survey level, the immunoSEQ assay was run in its v3.0 version. Sequencing was performed with immunoSEQ multiplex PCR; in TCRdb, only in-frame clones are kept and a portion is missing. In the table there are around 15,000 clones, approximately 94% of which are singletons. Every specimen held between about 1-10 million cryopreserved PBMC. These were thawed and washed before DNA extraction. The V and J genes are TRBV18 and TRBJ2-2; D not certain. Sequences were derived from unsorted PBMCs, sampled 6.4 years after starting antiretroviral therapy. The TCR was taken from a woman aged 45-65 years with HIV. CDR3: CASSPFPNTGELFF. Written as DNA, the CDR3 is TGTGCCAGCTCACCATTTCCGAACACCGGGGAGCTGTTTTTT.